This T cell receptor (beta chain) was recovered during a study of quantifying T cell responses using KT2 cells. About the research overall: TCR alpha and beta constant-region primers primed reverse transcription of RNA. The T4 ligation step was estimated to exceed 8.5% efficiency under optimum conditions.

Study findings and constraints: KT2 sequences were detected down to about one KT2 cell per 100,000 PBMC.

The cDNA 3' end received a ligated oligonucleotide with a UMI. The first PCR ran roughly 4 cycles with an equimolar RC1.1 and RC1.2 beta primer mix. TCRdb ran MiXCR on the UMI-ligation and nested PCR reads and lists one entry per CDR3 protein. The table lists tens of thousands of distinct CDR3 sequences, about 12% of them singletons. Known numbers of the T cell clone KT2 were added to PBMC. Trimming took 2 bases from V and 8 from J, leaving 24 bases between them. The CDR3 length is 17 residues. Germline CDR1 is MNHEY and CDR2 is SVGEGT. This clonotype was seen more than once but under ten times. What it recognizes is unknown.

V is TRBV6-2 or TRBV6-3 and J is TRBJ1-2; D might be TRBD1 (5 bases). What was sequenced was PBMCs spiked with cells of the T cell clone KT2. This receptor was obtained from a human donor. The CDR3 DNA is TGTGCCAGCAGTTACGGGGACCTACCTTCTCCCGGTCCCGGCTACACCTTC. Its translation: CASSYGDLPSPGPGYTF.